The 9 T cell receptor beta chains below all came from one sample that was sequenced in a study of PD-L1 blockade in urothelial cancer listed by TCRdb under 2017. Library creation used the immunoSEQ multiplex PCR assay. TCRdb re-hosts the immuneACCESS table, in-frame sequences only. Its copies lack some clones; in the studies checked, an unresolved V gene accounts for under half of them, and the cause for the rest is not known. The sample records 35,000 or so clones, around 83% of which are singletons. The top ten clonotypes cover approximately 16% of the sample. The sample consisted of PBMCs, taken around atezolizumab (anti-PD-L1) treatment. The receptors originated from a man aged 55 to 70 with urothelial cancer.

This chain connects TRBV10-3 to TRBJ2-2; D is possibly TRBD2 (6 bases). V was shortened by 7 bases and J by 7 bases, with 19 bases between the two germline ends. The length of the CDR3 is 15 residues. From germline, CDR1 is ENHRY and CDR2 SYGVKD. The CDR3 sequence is CAIKEGAEHGGELFF. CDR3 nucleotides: TGTGCCATCAAGGAGGGAGCGGAGCACGGCGGGGAGCTGTTTTTT.

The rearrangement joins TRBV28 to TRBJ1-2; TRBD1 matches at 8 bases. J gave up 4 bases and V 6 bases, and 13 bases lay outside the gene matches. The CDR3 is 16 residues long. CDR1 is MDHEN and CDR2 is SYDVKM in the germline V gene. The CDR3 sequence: CASRQQGGRGGYGYTF. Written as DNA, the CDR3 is TGTGCCAGCAGGCAACAGGGGGGCAGAGGAGGCTATGGCTACACCTTC.

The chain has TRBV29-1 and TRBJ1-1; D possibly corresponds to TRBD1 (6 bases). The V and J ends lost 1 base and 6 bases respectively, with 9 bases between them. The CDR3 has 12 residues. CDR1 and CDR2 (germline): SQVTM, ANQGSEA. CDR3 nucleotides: TGCAGCGTTGAAGGGACAGAAGCTGAAGCTTTCTTT. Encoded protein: CSVEGTEAEAFF.

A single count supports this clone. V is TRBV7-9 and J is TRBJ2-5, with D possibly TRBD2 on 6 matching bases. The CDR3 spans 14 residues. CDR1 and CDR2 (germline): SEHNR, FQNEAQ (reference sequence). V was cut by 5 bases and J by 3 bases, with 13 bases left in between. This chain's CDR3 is CASSVSGGEETQYF. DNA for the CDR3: TGTGCCAGCAGCGTTAGCGGAGGGGAAGAGACCCAGTACTTC.

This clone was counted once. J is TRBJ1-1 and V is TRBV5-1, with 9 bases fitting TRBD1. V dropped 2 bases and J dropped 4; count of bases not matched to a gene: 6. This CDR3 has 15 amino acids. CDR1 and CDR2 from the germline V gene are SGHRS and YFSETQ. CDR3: CASSFLQGAGTEAFF. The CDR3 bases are TGCGCCAGCAGCTTCCTACAGGGGGCGGGCACTGAAGCTTTCTTT.

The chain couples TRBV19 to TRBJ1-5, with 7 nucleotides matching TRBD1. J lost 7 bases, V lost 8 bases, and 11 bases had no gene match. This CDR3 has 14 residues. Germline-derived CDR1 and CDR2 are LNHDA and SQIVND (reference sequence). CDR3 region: CASRGQAQSQPQHF. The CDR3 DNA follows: TGTGCCAGTCGAGGACAGGCACAGAGCCAGCCCCAGCATTTT. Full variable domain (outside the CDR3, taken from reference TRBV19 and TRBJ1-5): DGGITQSPKYLFRKEGQNVTLSCEQNLNHDAMYWYRQDPGQGLRLIYYSQIVNDFQKGDIAEGYSVSREKKESFPLTVTSAQKNPTAFYLCASRGQAQSQPQHFGDGTRLSIL.

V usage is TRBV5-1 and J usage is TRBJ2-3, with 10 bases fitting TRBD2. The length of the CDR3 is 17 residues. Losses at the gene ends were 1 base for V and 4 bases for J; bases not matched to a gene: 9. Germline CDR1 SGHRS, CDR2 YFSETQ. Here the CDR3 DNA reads TGCGCCAGCAGCTTGCAAAGCGGGGGGGCCGGTCCAGATACGCAGTATTTT. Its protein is CASSLQSGGAGPDTQYF.

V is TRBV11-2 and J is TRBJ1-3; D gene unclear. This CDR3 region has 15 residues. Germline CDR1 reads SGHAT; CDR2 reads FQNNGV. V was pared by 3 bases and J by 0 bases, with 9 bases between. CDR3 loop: CASSFARGSGNTIYF. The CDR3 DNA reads TGTGCCAGCAGCTTTGCCCGAGGCTCTGGAAACACCATATATTTT.

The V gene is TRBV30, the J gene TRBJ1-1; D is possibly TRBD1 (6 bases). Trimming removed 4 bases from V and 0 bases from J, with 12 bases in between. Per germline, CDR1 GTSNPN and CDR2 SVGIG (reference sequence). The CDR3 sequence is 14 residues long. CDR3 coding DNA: TGTGCCTGGAAGGGGGACGGCATGAACACTGAAGCTTTCTTT. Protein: CAWKGDGMNTEAFF.